The rows below give T cell receptor beta chains drawn from one sample of a study of cytomegalovirus exposure and HLA in healthy donors. This table comes from immunoSEQ multiplex PCR, and its TCRdb copy is limited to in-frame clones, with some not included. The sample holds 220,000 or so clones; under 95% are singletons and the top ten take about 1%. Sequenced: PBMCs. The receptor source for this set is a woman under 30 in good health and CMV-seronegative. Both conserved end residues are part of each CDR3. Fields, in order: clone size, J gene, D gene, V gene, CDR3 DNA, CDR3 protein. D genes are given only for firm matches. Rows may omit the clone size; those that give it use once, few, many or a size class.

size: NA; J: TRBJ1-3; D: NA; V: TRBV18; DNA: TGTGCCAGCTCACCGCAGGGGTTCTCTGGAAACACCATATATTTT; CDR3: CASSPQGFSGNTIYF
size: NA; J: TRBJ1-2; D: NA; V: TRBV16; DNA: TGTGCCAGCAGCCTAACCCCCGGGGGTGGCTACACCTTC; CDR3: CASSLTPGGGYTF
size: NA; J: TRBJ2-2; D: TRBD1; V: TRBV11-3; DNA: TGTGCCAGCAGCTTAGATCTACAGGGGGCTATCACCGGGGAGCTGTTTTTT; CDR3: CASSLDLQGAITGELFF
size: NA; J: TRBJ2-5; D: NA; V: TRBV21-1; DNA: TGTGCCAGCAGCCGCCCCCCAGGACATACGACCCAGTACTTC; CDR3: CASSRPPGHTTQYF
size: NA; J: TRBJ2-3; D: TRBD2; V: TRBV10-3; DNA: TGTGCCATCAGGGGACTAGCGGGAGACACAGATACGCAGTATTTT; CDR3: CAIRGLAGDTDTQYF
size: NA; J: TRBJ2-1; D: TRBD2; V: TRBV27; DNA: TGTGCCAGCAGCCGCGGGGGCTACAATGAGCAGTTCTTC; CDR3: CASSRGGYNEQFF
size: NA; J: TRBJ2-5; D: NA; V: TRBV4-2; DNA: TGTGCCAGCAGCCAAGGGGATGCGGGGTCGGGCGCCCAGTACTTC; CDR3: CASSQGDAGSGAQYF
size: few; J: TRBJ1-2; D: NA; V: TRBV30; DNA: TGTGCCTGGTCAGAGGGTGACTATGGCTACACCTTC; CDR3: CAWSEGDYGYTF
size: NA; J: TRBJ1-2; D: NA; V: TRBV4-2; DNA: TGTGCCAGCAGCCAAGATCGCGGGGGGAGCAACCATAACTATGGCTACACCTTC; CDR3: CASSQDRGGSNHNYGYTF
size: NA; J: TRBJ2-7; D: TRBD2; V: TRBV7-8; DNA: TGTGCCAGCAGCTTAGGACTAGCGGTGAACTACGAGCAGTACTTC; CDR3: CASSLGLAVNYEQYF
size: NA; J: TRBJ1-5; D: TRBD1; V: TRBV12-5; DNA: TGTGCTAGTGGTTCAACGCCCGGGACAGACAATCAGCCCCAGCATTTT; CDR3: CASGSTPGTDNQPQHF
size: NA; J: TRBJ2-1; D: TRBD2; V: TRBV2; DNA: TGTGCCAGCAGGACGGGACTAGATTCTCGGGGGCAGTTCTTC; CDR3: CASRTGLDSRGQFF
size: NA; J: TRBJ2-3; D: TRBD2; V: TRBV5-1; DNA: TGCGCCAGCAGCGAACAACCCGGGACTAGCCCGGGCCTGCAGTATTTT; CDR3: CASSEQPGTSPGLQYF
size: NA; J: TRBJ2-3; D: TRBD1; V: TRBV28; DNA: TGTGCCAGCAGTTACAGGGGACAAAGCACAGATACGCAGTATTTT; CDR3: CASSYRGQSTDTQYF
size: NA; J: TRBJ2-1; D: TRBD2; V: TRBV7-9; DNA: TGTGCCAGCAGCTTAGGGACTAGCGGGGCCTTCTACAATGAGCAGTTCTTC; CDR3: CASSLGTSGAFYNEQFF
size: NA; J: TRBJ2-7; D: NA; V: TRBV27; DNA: TGTGCCAGCAGTTTTGGGAAAGGGCAGGGGGGAACCTACGAGCAGTACTTC; CDR3: CASSFGKGQGGTYEQYF
size: NA; J: TRBJ2-4; D: NA; V: TRBV18; DNA: TGTGCCAGCTCACCCCAGCAGGGTGAAAACATTCAGTACTTC; CDR3: CASSPQQGENIQYF
size: NA; J: TRBJ2-1; D: TRBD2; V: TRBV2; DNA: TGTGCCAGCCCGGGACTAGCGGGAGGGAGCTCCTACAATGAGCAGTTCTTC; CDR3: CASPGLAGGSSYNEQFF
size: NA; J: TRBJ2-2; D: TRBD2; V: TRBV2; DNA: TGTGCCAGTTTACGCGGGACTAGCGGAGAGAACACCGGGGAGCTGTTTTTT; CDR3: CASLRGTSGENTGELFF
size: NA; J: TRBJ2-5; D: NA; V: TRBV19; DNA: TGTGCCAGTAGTATCTGGGCAGGGGATCCGGAGACCCAGTACTTC; CDR3: CASSIWAGDPETQYF
size: NA; J: TRBJ2-3; D: TRBD2; V: TRBV7-3; DNA: TGTGCCAGCAGCTTAAGGACTAGCGGGGGCACAGATACGCAGTATTTT; CDR3: CASSLRTSGGTDTQYF
size: NA; J: TRBJ2-1; D: TRBD1; V: TRBV11-3; DNA: TGTGCCAGCGGTCCCGGGACAGGGGGCCAGTTCTTC; CDR3: CASGPGTGGQFF
size: NA; J: TRBJ2-5; D: NA; V: TRBV27; DNA: TGTGCCAGCAGTTTATTACGGGACCAAGAGACCCAGTACTTC; CDR3: CASSLLRDQETQYF
size: NA; J: TRBJ1-1; D: NA; V: TRBV19; DNA: TGTGCCAGTAGTATCGGGAGGACCTTTGAAGCTTTCTTT; CDR3: CASSIGRTFEAFF
size: NA; J: TRBJ2-2; D: NA; V: TRBV7-9; DNA: TGTGCCAGCAGCCCCTGGGAAGGGGCCCTTAACACCGGGGAGCTGTTTTTT; CDR3: CASSPWEGALNTGELFF
size: NA; J: TRBJ1-2; D: TRBD1; V: TRBV6-5; DNA: TGTGCCAGCAGTTCGCCGGACAGGGGAGATTATGGCTACACCTTC; CDR3: CASSSPDRGDYGYTF
size: NA; J: TRBJ1-1; D: NA; V: TRBV6-5; DNA: TGTGCCAGCAGTTACCGAGGGGGGGACACTGAAGCTTTCTTT; CDR3: CASSYRGGDTEAFF
size: once; J: TRBJ1-4; D: NA; V: TRBV28; DNA: TGTGCCAGCCAGGGAACAGGGATTAAAGAAAAACTGTTTTTT; CDR3: CASQGTGIKEKLFF
size: NA; J: TRBJ2-1; D: TRBD2; V: TRBV19; DNA: TGTGCCAGTAGTATAGGGACTAGCGGGAGTAGGGCCTACAATGAGCAGTTCTTC; CDR3: CASSIGTSGSRAYNEQFF
size: NA; J: TRBJ1-1; D: NA; V: TRBV5-6; DNA: TGTGCCAGCAGCTTGGGAGGAGGACCGAACACTGAAGCTTTCTTT; CDR3: CASSLGGGPNTEAFF
size: NA; J: TRBJ2-3; D: TRBD2; V: TRBV7-9; DNA: TGTGCCAGCAGCGGTAGGACTAGCGGGCTCACAGATACGCAGTATTTT; CDR3: CASSGRTSGLTDTQYF
size: NA; J: TRBJ2-5; D: NA; V: TRBV29-1; DNA: TGCAGCGTTGCTCAGACAGCGGGTTTCCAAGAGACCCAGTACTTC; CDR3: CSVAQTAGFQETQYF
size: NA; J: TRBJ1-1; D: TRBD1; V: TRBV9; DNA: TGTGCCAGCAGCATCAGAACAGGGGGTGACACTGAAGCTTTCTTT; CDR3: CASSIRTGGDTEAFF
size: NA; J: TRBJ1-2; D: NA; V: TRBV6-1; DNA: TGTGCCAGCAGTGAAGGCAGGGTGGGCTATGGCTACACCTTC; CDR3: CASSEGRVGYGYTF
size: NA; J: TRBJ1-1; D: NA; V: TRBV7-9; DNA: TGTGCCAGCAGCTTTCAAGGGGAGGGAGCTTTCTTT; CDR3: CASSFQGEGAFF
size: NA; J: TRBJ1-1; D: NA; V: TRBV5-6; DNA: TGTGCCAGCAGCTTGAGCGGGGGTACTGAAGCTTTCTTT; CDR3: CASSLSGGTEAFF
size: NA; J: TRBJ1-1; D: NA; V: TRBV29-1; DNA: TGCAGCGTTGATAGGGGGACGGGGTGGACTGAAGCTTTCTTT; CDR3: CSVDRGTGWTEAFF
size: few; J: TRBJ1-2; D: TRBD1; V: TRBV18; DNA: TGTGCCAGCTCAGGGACAGGGGAATCTGGCTACACCTTC; CDR3: CASSGTGESGYTF
size: NA; J: TRBJ2-7; D: TRBD2; V: TRBV2; DNA: TGTGCCAGCAGTGGCCTGGGACTAGCGGGTGCCGGTACGTCCTACGAGCAGTACTTC; CDR3: CASSGLGLAGAGTSYEQYF
size: NA; J: TRBJ1-2; D: NA; V: TRBV6-4; DNA: TGTGCCAGCAGTTACAGGGTTGGGAGGGTGATCTATGGCTACACCTTC; CDR3: CASSYRVGRVIYGYTF
size: NA; J: TRBJ2-7; D: NA; V: TRBV5-4; DNA: TGTGCCAGCAGCTCTATTAGCTCCTACGAGCAGTACTTC; CDR3: CASSSISSYEQYF
size: once; J: TRBJ2-3; D: NA; V: TRBV9; DNA: TGTGCCAGCAGCGTAGATGCAGGCGGGCAAGCCCGATCGCAGTATTTT; CDR3: CASSVDAGGQARSQYF
size: NA; J: TRBJ1-5; D: NA; V: TRBV29-1; DNA: TGCAGCGTTCTTGTAGGAAGGGGTCAGGGATCCAGCAATCAGCCCCAGCATTTT; CDR3: CSVLVGRGQGSSNQPQHF
size: NA; J: TRBJ2-1; D: TRBD1; V: TRBV7-9; DNA: TGTGCCACCGCATTTGGACAGGCCGGCGATGAGCAGTTCTTC; CDR3: CATAFGQAGDEQFF
size: NA; J: TRBJ1-2; D: NA; V: TRBV28; DNA: TGTGCCAGTACCTCGGGGGGGGTAGTCTATGGCTACACCTTC; CDR3: CASTSGGVVYGYTF
size: NA; J: TRBJ2-7; D: NA; V: TRBV10-3; DNA: TGTGCCATCAGCAAAGACAGGACCTACGAGCAGTACTTC; CDR3: CAISKDRTYEQYF
size: NA; J: TRBJ2-7; D: NA; V: TRBV30; DNA: TGTGCCTGGAGCAACTCCATAACCTACGAGCAGTACTTC; CDR3: CAWSNSITYEQYF
size: NA; J: TRBJ1-4; D: TRBD1; V: TRBV30; DNA: TGTGCCTGGGGGACAGGGGCGGGAGAAGAAAAACTGTTTTTT; CDR3: CAWGTGAGEEKLFF
size: once; J: TRBJ2-2; D: TRBD1; V: TRBV5-6; DNA: TGTGCCAGCAGCATTACCGGGACAGGGTCCCCCGGGGAGCTGTTTTTT; CDR3: CASSITGTGSPGELFF
size: NA; J: TRBJ2-1; D: NA; V: TRBV5-1; DNA: TGCGCCAGCAGCTACAGGGTCCAGGACCAATACAATGAGCAGTTCTTC; CDR3: CASSYRVQDQYNEQFF